The 19 T cell receptor beta chains below all came from one sample that was sequenced in a study of T cells in Graves' hyperthyroidism and ophthalmopathy. Regions amplified from RNA transcripts were the TCR beta CDR3 regions. HTBI primers were employed in a first-round RT-PCR of the TCR CDR3. Via MiXCR, TCRdb re-called the multiplex PCR reads, giving one row per CDR3 protein. The sample yields about 350,000 distinct CDR3 sequences, approximately 14% seen once. The source material was blood. The receptors shown here come from a woman aged 55-75 years with Graves' ophthalmopathy.

This clonotype was picked up many times. V is TRBV20-1 and J is TRBJ2-5, with D perhaps matching TRBD1 or TRBD2 (5 bases each). The V gene lost 6 bases and the J gene lost 1 base, with 9 bases spanning the gap. The CDR3 is made up of 12 amino acids. CDR1 is DFQATT and CDR2 is SNEGSKA in the germline V gene (reference sequence). The CDR3 DNA is TGCAGTGCAGAGGGGACCCAAGAGACCCAGTACTTC. Protein product: CSAEGTQETQYF.

This clonotype was counted ten times or more. The chain joins TRBV2 to TRBJ2-5; 9 nucleotides line up with TRBD2. Looked up from germline, CDR1 is SNHLY and CDR2 is FYNNEI. The CDR3 covers 14 residues. V was pared by 8 bases and J by 1 base, with 5 bases of the junction left unmatched. The CDR3 sequence is CASQREVFQETQYF. In nucleotides, the CDR3 is TGTGCCAGCCAGCGGGAGGTCTTCCAAGAGACCCAGTACTTC.

This clonotype appeared many times. J is TRBJ2-2 and V is TRBV10-1; TRBD2 matches at 7 bases. CDR1 and CDR2 from the germline V gene are WNHNN and SYGVQD (reference sequence). The V segment lost 2 bases and the J segment 0 bases; nucleotides outside the gene matches: 3. The CDR3 sequence is 16 residues long. This CDR3 is CASSEPSGANTGELFF. The CDR3 region has the DNA TGCGCCAGCAGTGAGCCTAGCGGAGCGAACACCGGGGAGCTGTTTTTT.

The table lists this clonotype with many counts. The chain recombines TRBV6-1 with TRBJ2-7; 7 positions agree with TRBD1. Germline V gene lookup returns CDR1 MNHNS and CDR2 SASEGT. The CDR3 covers 16 residues. With V trimmed by 10 bases and J by 2 bases, 17 bases remained unmatched. DNA of the CDR3: TGTGCCACCTCAAGGGGGCAGACACTTACCCCCTACGAGCAGTACTTC. Translation gives CATSRGQTLTPYEQYF.

This clonotype was seen ten or more times. J is TRBJ2-1 and V is TRBV28; the match to TRBD2 covers 8 bases. Germline loops: CDR1 MDHEN, CDR2 SYDVKM. The CDR3 length is 15 residues. The junction had 8 bases not matched to a gene; V was cut back by 6 bases and J by 4 bases. This CDR3 is CASRGNGGGYNEQFF. DNA for the CDR3: TGTGCCAGCAGGGGTAACGGGGGGGGATACAATGAGCAGTTCTTC.

This clonotype was counted many times. V gene TRBV11-3 combines with J gene TRBJ2-1; D remains unclear. Trimming removed 1 base at V and 5 bases at J, with 15 bases between. The CDR3 runs to 16 residues. Germline V gives CDR1 SGHNT, CDR2 YENEEA. CDR3 sequence: CASSLVFRLGDNEQFF. CDR3 sequence (DNA): TGTGCCAGCAGCTTAGTTTTTAGGTTAGGCGACAATGAGCAGTTCTTC.

This clonotype was counted many times. Germline and junction disagree at one end, which may indicate a read error. V and J are TRBV7-7 and TRBJ2-3; tentatively, D is TRBD1 or TRBD2 (6 bases each). The CDR3 sequence is 13 residues long. Germline V gives CDR1 SSHAT, CDR2 FNYEAQ (reference sequence). The CDR3 here is CASSTAGGDTQYF. The CDR3, as DNA: TGTGCTAGCAGCACAGCCGGGGGCGATACGCAGTATTTT. Filled out from reference TRBV7-7 and TRBJ2-3, the complete variable domain reads GAGVSQSPRYKVTKRGQDVTLRCDPISSHATLYWYQQALGQGPEFLTYFNYEAQPDKSGLPSDRFSAERPEGSISTLTIQRTEQRDSAMYRCASSTAGGDTQYFGPGTRLTVL.

This clonotype was recorded a few times. The chain's CDR3 is CASSQGLYSSYNEQFF. Written as DNA, the CDR3 is TGTGCCAGCAGCCAAGGTTTGTACAGCTCCTACAATGAGCAGTTCTTC. The chain couples TRBV3-1 to TRBJ2-1; D uncertain. The CDR3 runs to 16 residues. From germline, CDR1 is LGHDT and CDR2 YNNKEL (reference sequence). V was pared by 1 base and J by 0 bases, with 10 bases between.

V is TRBV16 and J is TRBJ1-6; TRBD1 agrees at 7 bases. Germline V gene sequence: CDR1 KGHSY, CDR2 FQNENV. CDR3 length: 15 amino acids. Unmatched junction bases numbered 7, after V lost 4 bases and J lost 7 bases. CDR3 sequence reads: CASSPSTGRNSPLHF. In DNA, the CDR3 is TGTGCCAGCAGCCCTTCGACAGGGCGGAATTCACCCCTCCACTTT.

This clonotype was seen ten or more times. The chain employs TRBV7-9 and TRBJ2-1; D is unresolved. The CDR3 is 13 amino acids. V was shortened by 1 base and J by 7 bases, with 8 bases between the two germline ends. Germline V gives CDR1 SEHNR, CDR2 FQNEAQ (reference sequence). CDR3: CASSLDLLNEQFF. The CDR3 DNA is TGTGCCAGCAGCTTAGACTTGTTAAATGAGCAGTTCTTC.

This clonotype was seen repeatedly, ten times or more. J is TRBJ2-3 and V is TRBV20-1; D possibly uses TRBD1 or TRBD2 (6 bases each). The CDR3 totals 15 residues. Germline V CDR1 and CDR2: DFQATT, SNEGSKA (reference sequence). The germline V and J ends were trimmed by 5 bases and 7 bases, with 22 bases remaining between them. CDR3 loop: CSARQEGSRRNTQYF. CDR3 DNA sequence: TGCAGTGCTCGACAGGAGGGGTCCCGCCGTAATACGCAGTATTTT.

In DNA, the CDR3 is TGTGCCAGCAGCTTGGTTTTGAAGACAGGGGGCTTTCAGACCCAGTACTTC. This codes for CASSLVLKTGGFQTQYF. The V call is TRBV5-6, the J call TRBJ2-5; 10 bases are shared with TRBD1. This CDR3 comprises 17 residues. Germline values: CDR1 SGHDT, CDR2 YYEEEE. J lost 6 bases, V lost 0 bases, and 11 bases had no gene match.

This clonotype was found many times. The V call is TRBV12-3 or TRBV12-4, the J call TRBJ1-5, with D perhaps TRBD1 (5 bases). V lost 2 bases, J lost 3 bases, and 11 bases lay in between. The length of the CDR3 is 15 residues. The CDR3 reads CASSLMQGNNQPQHF. The CDR3 DNA follows: TGTGCCAGCAGTTTAATGCAGGGTAACAATCAGCCCCAGCATTTT.

Ten or more counts support this clonotype. The J gene is TRBJ2-7, the V gene TRBV5-1, with D uncertain. The CDR3 length is 14 residues. V was shortened by 0 bases and J by 2 bases, with 9 bases between the two germline ends. The germline gives CDR1 SGHRS, CDR2 YFSETQ. This CDR3 reads CASSLETPTYEQYF. The CDR3 DNA reads as TGCGCCAGCAGCTTGGAGACCCCTACCTACGAGCAGTACTTC.

V is TRBV20-1 and J is TRBJ2-2; TRBD1 agrees at 7 bases. J gave up 0 bases and V 5 bases, and 6 bases lay outside the gene matches. The CDR3 has 15 residues. The germline V gene has CDR1 DFQATT and CDR2 SNEGSKA (reference sequence). Written as DNA, the CDR3 is TGCAGTGCTCCGAAGACAGGGTCGAACACCGGGGAGCTGTTTTTT. Amino acids: CSAPKTGSNTGELFF.

This chain connects TRBV20-1 to TRBJ2-1; 16 bases line up with TRBD2. Germline CDR1 is DFQATT and CDR2 is SNEGSKA (reference sequence). CDR3 length equals 14 residues. J lost 6 bases, V lost 6 bases, and 2 bases had no gene match. As DNA, the CDR3 is TGCAGTGCGGGACTAGCGGGAGGGACCAATGAGCAGTTCTTC. It translates to CSAGLAGGTNEQFF.

This clonotype was seen many times. The gene calls are TRBV6-6 and TRBJ2-5; 7 nucleotides agree with TRBD2. Germline lookup yields CDR1 MNHNY and CDR2 SVGAGI (reference sequence). The J segment lost 2 bases and the V segment lost 2 bases, leaving 8 bases of the junction unmatched. CDR3 length equals 16 residues. CDR3 amino acids: CASSYPGSGGQETQYF. In DNA, the CDR3 is TGTGCCAGCAGTTACCCTGGATCCGGGGGGCAAGAGACCCAGTACTTC.

Of note for this clonotype: This could be a read error, since a much larger clone is one nucleotide away. The V gene is TRBV2, the J gene TRBJ2-1; either TRBD1 or TRBD2 may fit D (5 bases each). The germline V gene has CDR1 SNHLY and CDR2 FYNNEI. Trimming removed 6 bases from V and 2 bases from J, with 20 bases in between. The CDR3 loop spans 17 amino acids. As DNA, the CDR3 is TGTGCCAGCAGCGAGAGGGGCACAACTAGTCCCTACAATGAGCAGTTCTTC. Translation: CASSERGTTSPYNEQFF.

There are a few counts of this clonotype. V and J are TRBV12-3 or TRBV12-4 and TRBJ2-3; D may be TRBD1 or TRBD2 (7 bases each). The CDR3 is 16 amino acids. Trimming cost V 3 bases and J 5 bases, with 18 bases left between them. CDR3 protein: CASSLTGFAGEDTQYF. The CDR3 DNA is TGTGCCAGCAGTTTGACAGGGTTCGCGGGAGAAGATACGCAGTATTTT.